The source of this T cell receptor beta chain is a study of beta chain features in type 1 diabetes (dated by TCRdb to 2017 to 2018). Regarding the complete study: Patients and healthy donors did not differ in mean age, gender distribution, total cell number or subset yield. Across all samples, 90 million to 130 million sorted cells were examined, and cell number per subset correlated strongly with RNA yield. The study compared TCRB repertoires of sorted circulating CD4+ T cell subsets between recently diagnosed type 1 diabetes patients and matched healthy donors. Regulatory and stem cell-like memory subsets were isolated from only 8 patients and about eight healthy donors, whereas naive and central memory subsets came from all 28 donors. General conclusions and limits of the study: In all four CD4+ subsets, TCRB CDR3 length was moderately but significantly shorter in type 1 diabetes patients. PCR may preferentially amplify shorter templates, but because patient and control samples were amplified and corrected together, any resulting skew would affect both groups equally. Because small numbers of individuals were included in the HLA sub-analyses, any influence of HLA type on TCRB rearrangement was left unresolved. At VDJ recombination sites, type 1 diabetes patients had fewer insertions and more deleted nucleotides, which implies abnormalities in thymic rearrangement. The naive, central memory and regulatory TCRB repertoires appeared to resemble one another more closely among patients than among healthy donors. Sequencing cDNA rather than genomic DNA could over-represent highly expressing activated cells, although activation and CD3 levels did not differ between groups.

Only a few counts were recorded for this clone. Its antigen is unknown. Base qualities are not provided; no much larger clone lies one nucleotide away. Each donor gave one peripheral blood draw, averaging approximately 0.12 L, which was collected into heparinised tubes. Naive, central memory, regulatory and stem cell-like memory CD4+ T cells were sorted on a BD FACSAria II using a panel including CD45RO, CCR7, CD25, CD127, CD95 and CD27. Every sorted population had a purity above 95%. PBMCs were separated immediately by Lymphoprep density gradient centrifugation and were stained directly, without being cultured. So that batch effects would be minimized, each experiment stained and sorted samples in pairs, pairing one healthy donor with one patient. In the germline V gene, CDR1 corresponds to SGDLS and CDR2 to YYNGEE. Taken from cysteine to phenylalanine, the CDR3 has 16 residues. Just CDR3 DNA is preserved here, 48 bases in frame from base 1. Germline trimming amounts to 1 base on V and 8 bases on J, with 12 as the count of junction bases outside the gene matches.

All of the isolated RNA was reverse transcribed with the High Capacity cDNA Reverse Transcription Kit, so expressed TCRB transcripts were sequenced. Deep immunoSEQ sequencing was performed on naive, central memory and regulatory T cell samples, with an average of around 3.4 million total reads per sample. Sorted cells were lysed in RLT buffer and RNA was extracted with DNase-treated RNeasy Micro or Mini kits, depending on cell number. Each cell subset was processed separately to prevent cross-contamination, with patient and healthy donor samples processed together. The immunoSEQ multiplex PCR was used to amplify TCRB sequences from cDNA, generating 87-bp fragments that spanned the CDR3 region. Sequencing of the amplicons was done on the Illumina HiSeq platform. The original pipeline was this. PCR bias was computationally corrected using synthetic template baselines, reads within Hamming distance 2 were collapsed, and singletons that could not be merged were discarded. By aligning reads against IMGT, V, D and J genes, CDR3 length, and insertions or deletions at six rearrangement sites were assigned. Within each subset, clonotype counts were normalized to sorted cell number, after which true diversity and Gini coefficients were computed with the tcR R package. Repertoire sharing was quantified using the overlap coefficient calculated on TCRB nucleotide sequences. Out-of-frame TCRB sequences from naive cells were analyzed as a proxy for the pre-selection repertoire. TCRdb provides this immuneACCESS table in a form limited to in-frame rearrangements. Some clones are lacking; in checked studies, under half of them reflect an unresolved V gene, and why the rest are absent is not known. V and J calls plus clone size are reproduced from that table; the DNA served to infer D and trimming. The sample profile shows roughly 500,000 clones; approximately 30% of them were found once. The biggest ten clones account for roughly 0.066% of the sample.

The sequence was obtained from a man in his late teens or twenties in good health. The sample taken for sequencing was naive CD4+ T cells from blood. The sample's cell subset or site, from its label and the paper: true naive CD4+ T cells. The rearrangement combines TRBV9 with TRBJ2-1; the central 7 bases match TRBD2. This receptor carries the CDR3 CASSVRAGLYGHEQFF. The DNA is as follows: TGTGCCAGCAGCGTAAGAGCGGGGCTATACGGGCATGAGCAGTTCTTC.